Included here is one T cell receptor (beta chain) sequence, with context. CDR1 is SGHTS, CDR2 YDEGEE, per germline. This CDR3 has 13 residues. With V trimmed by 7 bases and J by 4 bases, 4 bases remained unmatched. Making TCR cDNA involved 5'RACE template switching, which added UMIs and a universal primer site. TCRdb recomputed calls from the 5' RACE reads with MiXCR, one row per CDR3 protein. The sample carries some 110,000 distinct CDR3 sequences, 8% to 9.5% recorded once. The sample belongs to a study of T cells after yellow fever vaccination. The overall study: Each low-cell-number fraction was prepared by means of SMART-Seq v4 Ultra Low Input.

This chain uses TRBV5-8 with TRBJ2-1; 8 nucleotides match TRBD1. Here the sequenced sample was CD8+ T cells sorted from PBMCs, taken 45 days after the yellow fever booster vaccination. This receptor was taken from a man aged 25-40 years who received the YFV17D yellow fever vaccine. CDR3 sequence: CASRRDRYNEQFF. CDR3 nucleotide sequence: TGTGCCAGCCGCCGGGACAGGTACAATGAGCAGTTCTTC.